The next 13 T cell receptor beta chains were all read from a single sample in a study of blood T cell repertoires in COVID-19. Clones were read by immunoSEQ multiplex PCR, and TCRdb kept only the in-frame ones, dropping some. The profile shows over 80,000 clones, around four fifths of them singletons. The sample comprised peripheral blood. Receptors were obtained from a woman aged 55-70 years with acute or convalescent COVID-19.

The chain recombines TRBV7-6 with TRBJ2-1; D perhaps matches TRBD1 (7 bases). Deletions cut 0 bases from V and 7 bases from J, with 13 bases between. Germline V CDR1 and CDR2: SGHVS, FNYEAQ. The CDR3 runs 15 residues. DNA for the CDR3: TGTGCCAGCAGCTTAGCGTGGTCAGGGGGGAATGAGCAGTTCTTC. It codes for CASSLAWSGGNEQFF.

This clone was seen a single time. The same CDR3 can be traced to other DNA sequences in this sample. The V gene is TRBV30, the J gene TRBJ2-2; D uncertain. There are 14 residues in the CDR3. Trimming removed 0 bases from V and 1 base from J, with 6 bases in between. In germline, CDR1 is GTSNPN, CDR2 SVGIG (reference sequence). Here the CDR3 reads CAWSVLLNTGELFF. The CDR3 coding sequence is TGTGCCTGGAGTGTACTGTTGAACACCGGGGAGCTGTTTTTT.

The chain joins TRBV5-8 to TRBJ1-1; D unresolved. The CDR3 loop spans 15 amino acids. Trimming took off 6 bases at V and 0 bases at J, with 15 bases between the two ends. CDR1 is SGHTS, CDR2 YDEGEE, per germline. CDR3 loop: CASTMRYPMNTEAFF. CDR3 nucleotide sequence: TGTGCCAGCACCATGAGGTACCCAATGAACACTGAAGCTTTCTTT. Using reference TRBV5-8 and TRBJ1-1 for the parts outside the CDR3, the full variable domain is EAGVTQSPTHLIKTRGQQATLRCSPISGHTSVYWYQQALGLGLQFLLWYDEGEERNRGNFPPRFSGRQFPNYSSELNVNALELEDSALYLCASTMRYPMNTEAFFGQGTRLTVV.

This clone was recorded only once. This chain joins TRBV5-1 and TRBJ2-7; TRBD2 agrees at 9 bases. J was trimmed by 4 bases and V by 0 bases; bases with no gene match: 14. The germline V gene encodes CDR1 SGHRS and CDR2 YFSETQ. The CDR3 extends over 18 amino acids. DNA of the CDR3: TGCGCCAGCAGCTTGGTTCCAGGAGAAGCGGGGGGTTTATACGAGCAGTACTTC. Its translation: CASSLVPGEAGGLYEQYF.

The chain uses TRBV7-9 and TRBJ2-7, with 8 bases matching TRBD2. The germline CDR1 and CDR2 sequences are SEHNR and FQNEAQ (reference sequence). CDR3 length: 18 residues. The V and J ends lost 0 bases and 1 base, in that order; junction bases with no gene match: 11. The DNA of the CDR3 is TGTGCCAGCAGCTTAGCTGGACTTGCGGCGGGGGGATCCTACGAGCAGTACTTC. This gives the protein CASSLAGLAAGGSYEQYF. The whole variable domain, filled in from reference TRBV7-9 and TRBJ2-7, reads DTGVSQNPRHKITKRGQNVTFRCDPISEHNRLYWYRQTLGQGPEFLTYFQNEAQLEKSRLLSDRFSAERPKGSFSTLEIQRTEQGDSAMYLCASSLAGLAAGGSYEQYFGPGTRLTVT.

V is TRBV27 and J is TRBJ2-7; a weak D match, TRBD1 (5 bases). The CDR3 length is 15 residues. V shed 4 bases and J shed 2 bases, with 15 bases lying between them. Germline V gene sequence: CDR1 MNHEY, CDR2 SMNVEV (reference sequence). The CDR3 DNA sequence: TGTGCCAGCAGTTACCGGGCTCTGGGGCCCTACGAGCAGTACTTC. This translates into CASSYRALGPYEQYF.

This clone came up a few times. The chain uses TRBV4-1 and TRBJ2-1; D perhaps matches TRBD1 (7 bases). The CDR3 contains 14 residues. The ends were cut back, 1 base at V and 7 bases at J, with 11 bases in the middle. Germline V gene sequence: CDR1 MGHRA, CDR2 YSYEKL. The CDR3 region has the DNA TGCGCCAGCAGCCAAGCGGGGGACAGAAATGAGCAGTTCTTC. Its protein product is CASSQAGDRNEQFF.

In DNA form, the CDR3 reads TGTGCCACCTCCCAGGGGGGACAGAGCTACGAGCAGTACTTC. This codes for CATSQGGQSYEQYF. The chain uses TRBV2 and TRBJ2-7, with TRBD1 as a possible D gene (7 bases). V shed 10 bases and J shed 3 bases, with 19 bases lying between them. The germline V gene encodes CDR1 SNHLY and CDR2 FYNNEI. The CDR3 is made up of 14 amino acids.

The chain has TRBV11-3 and TRBJ2-1, with 8 bases that match TRBD2. This CDR3 is 15 amino acids long. The J segment lost 4 bases and the V segment lost 5 bases, leaving 7 bases of the junction unmatched. The germline gives CDR1 SGHNT, CDR2 YENEEA. The CDR3 DNA sequence: TGTGCCAGCAGCCCTGGGACTAGATCGTACAATGAGCAGTTCTTC. Its translation is CASSPGTRSYNEQFF.

This clone has a single count. The chain carries TRBV2 and TRBJ1-1, with 7 bases aligning to TRBD1. Germline CDR1 SNHLY, CDR2 FYNNEI. The V gene end was trimmed by 6 bases and the J gene end by 8 bases; junction bases not matched to a gene: 6. The CDR3 consists of 12 residues. The DNA for the CDR3 is TGTGCCAGCAGGGACCCGGACAGGGAAGCTTTCTTT. Amino acids: CASRDPDREAFF.

The CDR3 DNA reads as TGTGCCAGCAGCGTCAGGGTCGGGAACACTGAAGCTTTCTTT. This encodes CASSVRVGNTEAFF. This chain links TRBV11-3 with TRBJ1-1, with D perhaps TRBD1 (5 bases). CDR1 SGHNT and CDR2 YENEEA come from the germline V gene. The length of the CDR3 is 14 residues. V lost 5 bases, J lost 1 base, and 11 bases lay in between.

The rearrangement joins TRBV5-1 to TRBJ2-3, with 8 positions matching TRBD2. Germline assignment: CDR1 SGHRS and CDR2 YFSETQ. V trimming: 0 bases; J trimming: 5 bases; junction bases outside the gene matches: 11. This CDR3 has 17 amino acids. The CDR3 DNA is TGCGCCAGCAGCTTGGTTTCGGGGGGGAACCTGGGAGATACGCAGTATTTT. It encodes CASSLVSGGNLGDTQYF.

The chain joins TRBV24-1 to TRBJ1-3; 9 bases are a match to TRBD1. The CDR3 runs to 18 residues. The germline gives CDR1 KGHDR, CDR2 SFDVKD. Germline trimming cut 4 bases from V and 1 base from J; bases unmatched to any gene: 10. CDR3 loop: CATSDAGTGFGSGNTIYF. CDR3 DNA: TGTGCCACCAGTGACGCCGGGACAGGGTTTGGGTCTGGAAACACCATATATTTT.